A few counts support the clone carrying this T cell receptor (beta chain). Germline V gene data show CDR1 as LNHDA and CDR2 as SQIVND (reference sequence). After removal of 3 bases from V and 5 bases from J, the junction contained 4 bases not matched to a gene. The length of the CDR3 is 13 residues. This sample was included in a study of T cell changes during pregnancy in multiple sclerosis. The method was immunoSEQ multiplex PCR; TCRdb's version includes in-frame clones alone and lacks a portion of them. Of 30,000 to 40,000 clones listed, roughly 87% were seen once; the top ten hold over 7.5%. This rearrangement joins TRBV19 to TRBJ2-7; 7 positions match TRBD2. The source material was CD8+ T cells from peripheral blood mononuclear cells, sampled before pregnancy. This TCR was sampled from a female donor with multiple sclerosis, enrolled in a pregnancy study. The CDR3 region has the DNA TGTGCCAGTAGTATGGGCGGGAGAAACGAGCAGTACTTC. This sequence encodes CASSMGGRNEQYF.